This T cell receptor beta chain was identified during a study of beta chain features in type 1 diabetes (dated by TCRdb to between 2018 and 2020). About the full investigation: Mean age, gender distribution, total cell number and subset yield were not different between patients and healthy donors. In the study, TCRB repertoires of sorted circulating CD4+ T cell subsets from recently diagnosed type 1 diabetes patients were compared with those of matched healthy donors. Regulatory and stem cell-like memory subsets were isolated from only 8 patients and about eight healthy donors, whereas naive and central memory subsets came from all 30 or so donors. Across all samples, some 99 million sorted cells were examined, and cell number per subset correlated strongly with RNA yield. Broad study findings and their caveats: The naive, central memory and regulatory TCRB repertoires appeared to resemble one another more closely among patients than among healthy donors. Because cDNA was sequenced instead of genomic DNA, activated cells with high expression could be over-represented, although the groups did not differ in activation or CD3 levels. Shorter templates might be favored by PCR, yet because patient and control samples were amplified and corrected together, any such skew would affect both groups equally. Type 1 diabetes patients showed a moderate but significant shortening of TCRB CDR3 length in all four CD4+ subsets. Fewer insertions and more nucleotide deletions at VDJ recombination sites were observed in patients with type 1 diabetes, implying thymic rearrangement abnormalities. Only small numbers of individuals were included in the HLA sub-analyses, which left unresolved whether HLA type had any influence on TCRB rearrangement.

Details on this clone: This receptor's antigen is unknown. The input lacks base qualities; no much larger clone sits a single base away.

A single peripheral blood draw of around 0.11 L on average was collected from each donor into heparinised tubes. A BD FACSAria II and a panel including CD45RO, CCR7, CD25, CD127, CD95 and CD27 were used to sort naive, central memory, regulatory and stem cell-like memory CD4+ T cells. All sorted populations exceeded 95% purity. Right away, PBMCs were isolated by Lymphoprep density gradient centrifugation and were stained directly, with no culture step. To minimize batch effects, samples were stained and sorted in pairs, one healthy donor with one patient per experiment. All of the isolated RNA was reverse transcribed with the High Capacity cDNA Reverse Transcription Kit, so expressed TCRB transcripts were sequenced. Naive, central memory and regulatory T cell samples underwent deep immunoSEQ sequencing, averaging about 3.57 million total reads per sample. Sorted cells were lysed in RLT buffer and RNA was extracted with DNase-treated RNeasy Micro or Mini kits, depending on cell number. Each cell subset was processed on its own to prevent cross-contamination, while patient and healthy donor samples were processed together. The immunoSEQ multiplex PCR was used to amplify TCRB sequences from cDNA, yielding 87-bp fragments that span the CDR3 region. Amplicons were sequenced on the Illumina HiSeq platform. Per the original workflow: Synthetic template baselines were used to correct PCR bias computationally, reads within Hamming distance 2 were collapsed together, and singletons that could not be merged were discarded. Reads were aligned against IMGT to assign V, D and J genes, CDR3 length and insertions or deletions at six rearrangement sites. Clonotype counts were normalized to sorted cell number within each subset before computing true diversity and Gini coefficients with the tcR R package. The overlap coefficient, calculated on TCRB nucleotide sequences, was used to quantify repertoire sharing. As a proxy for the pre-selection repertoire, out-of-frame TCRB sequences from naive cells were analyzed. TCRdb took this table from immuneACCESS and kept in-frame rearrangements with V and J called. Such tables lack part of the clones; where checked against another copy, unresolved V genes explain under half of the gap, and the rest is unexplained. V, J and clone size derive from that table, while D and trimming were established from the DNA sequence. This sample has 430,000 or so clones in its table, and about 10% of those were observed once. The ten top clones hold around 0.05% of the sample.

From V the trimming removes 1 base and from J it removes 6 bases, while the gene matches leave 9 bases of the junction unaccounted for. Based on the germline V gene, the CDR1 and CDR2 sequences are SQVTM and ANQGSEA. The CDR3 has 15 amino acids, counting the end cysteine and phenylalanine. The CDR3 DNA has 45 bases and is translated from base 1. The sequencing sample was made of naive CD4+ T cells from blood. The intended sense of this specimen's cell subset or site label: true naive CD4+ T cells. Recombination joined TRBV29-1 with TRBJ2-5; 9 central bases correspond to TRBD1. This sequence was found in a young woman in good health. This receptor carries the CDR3 CSVEGGGQGRKTQYF. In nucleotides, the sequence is TGCAGCGTTGAAGGAGGAGGACAGGGGCGGAAGACCCAGTACTTC.